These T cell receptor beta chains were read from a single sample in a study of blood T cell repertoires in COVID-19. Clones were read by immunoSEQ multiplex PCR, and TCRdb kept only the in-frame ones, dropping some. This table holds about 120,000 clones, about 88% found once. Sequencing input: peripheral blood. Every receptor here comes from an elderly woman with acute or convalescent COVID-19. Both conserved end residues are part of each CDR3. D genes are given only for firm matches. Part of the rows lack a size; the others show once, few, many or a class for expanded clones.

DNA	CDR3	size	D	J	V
TGTGCCAGCAGTTCCCAGACTAGGAATGAGCAGTTCTTC	CASSSQTRNEQFF	-	-	TRBJ2-1	TRBV12-3/TRBV12-4
TGTGCCAGCAGCTTAGTGACCGGGACAGGGATTAATGAAAAACTGTTTTTT	CASSLVTGTGINEKLFF	-	TRBD1	TRBJ1-4	TRBV7-8
TGTGCCAGCAGCTCTAGCGGAAGGAATGAGCAGTTCTTC	CASSSSGRNEQFF	-	TRBD2	TRBJ2-1	TRBV11-3
TGTGCCAGCAGCTCCCGACAGATGAACACTGAAGCTTTCTTT	CASSSRQMNTEAFF	-	-	TRBJ1-1	TRBV7-9
TGTGCCAGCAGTAAGGGACAGCACCAAGAGACCCAGTACTTC	CASSKGQHQETQYF	-	TRBD1	TRBJ2-5	TRBV28
TGCGCCAGCAGCTTGGGGACAGGCTCCTACAATGAGCAGTTCTTC	CASSLGTGSYNEQFF	few	TRBD1	TRBJ2-1	TRBV5-1
TGTGCCACCCACGGGACAGGGCGCGGCTACACCTTC	CATHGTGRGYTF	few	TRBD1	TRBJ1-2	TRBV6-5
TGTGCCAGCAGCACGAGGACTAGCGGGTTTGCAGATACGCAGTATTTT	CASSTRTSGFADTQYF	-	TRBD2	TRBJ2-3	TRBV7-2
TGTGCCAGCGGGGACAGGGCTTTCTCCTACAATGAGCAGTTCTTC	CASGDRAFSYNEQFF	-	TRBD1	TRBJ2-1	TRBV5-6
TGCGCCAGCAGCCCTCGACAGGGCAATCAGCCCCAGCATTTT	CASSPRQGNQPQHF	-	-	TRBJ1-5	TRBV4-1
TGTGCCAGCAGCCGACAGGGTTCTGGGGCCAACGTCCTGACTTTC	CASSRQGSGANVLTF	-	TRBD1	TRBJ2-6	TRBV9
TGTGCCAGCAGCTCGACTAGTAATACGCAGTATTTT	CASSSTSNTQYF	-	-	TRBJ2-3	TRBV7-9
TGTGCCAGTAGTATAACGTCCGGTACGGGCTACAATGAGCAGTTCTTC	CASSITSGTGYNEQFF	-	-	TRBJ2-1	TRBV19
TGTGCCAGCAGTCGCGGGACAGCCCCCCGGGGCACTGAAGCTTTCTTT	CASSRGTAPRGTEAFF	-	TRBD1	TRBJ1-1	TRBV11-1
TGCAGCGGAATAGGACAGGGGACTGAAAAACTGTTTTTT	CSGIGQGTEKLFF	-	TRBD1	TRBJ1-4	TRBV29-1
TGTGCCAGCAAAAGGACAGGGGTGGCGGGTGTCCCGTACGAGCAGTACTTC	CASKRTGVAGVPYEQYF	-	TRBD1	TRBJ2-7	TRBV27
TGTGCCAGCAGTTCGTCGAGCTACGAGCAGTACTTC	CASSSSSYEQYF	-	-	TRBJ2-7	TRBV12-3/TRBV12-4
TGTGCCAGCAGTGAAGAGGGGGGGCGCCTCTACGAGCAGTACTTC	CASSEEGGRLYEQYF	-	-	TRBJ2-7	TRBV6-1
TGTGCCAGCCTAAGGACTCCGAACACCGGGGAGCTGTTTTTT	CASLRTPNTGELFF	-	-	TRBJ2-2	TRBV2
TGTGCCAGCATCGTCAGCCGGGGTAATAGTCAGCCCCAGCATTTT	CASIVSRGNSQPQHF	-	-	TRBJ1-5	TRBV28
TGTGCCAGCAGCTTAGACCGGGGAACCGGGGAGCTGTTTTTT	CASSLDRGTGELFF	-	-	TRBJ2-2	TRBV7-9
TGTGCCATCAGTCCGTCACAAGGAGGGGACAGAAAGCACAATGAGCAGTTCTTC	CAISPSQGGDRKHNEQFF	-	-	TRBJ2-1	TRBV10-3
TGTGCCAGCAGCTTGAAAGAGGGACAGGGTAATGAAAAACTGTTTTTT	CASSLKEGQGNEKLFF	once	TRBD1	TRBJ1-4	TRBV5-4
TGTGCCAGTAGTATAGACAGGGCTAACTCTGAAGCTTTCTTT	CASSIDRANSEAFF	-	-	TRBJ1-1	TRBV19
TGCGCCAGCAGTGAGTCTGGGCAGATCGATGAGCAGTTCTTC	CASSESGQIDEQFF	-	-	TRBJ2-1	TRBV10-1
TGCGCCAGCAGCTTTACAGGGGAGAATCAGCCCCAGCATTTT	CASSFTGENQPQHF	-	TRBD1	TRBJ1-5	TRBV5-1
TGTGCCAGCAGCGGGGGGGCTGGAAACACCATATATTTT	CASSGGAGNTIYF	-	-	TRBJ1-3	TRBV9
TGTGCCAGCAGTATTAGCGGCCGCACAGATACGCAGTATTTT	CASSISGRTDTQYF	-	-	TRBJ2-3	TRBV28
TGTGCCAGCAGCTCACGACAGTACCATACTGAAGCTTTCTTT	CASSSRQYHTEAFF	few	-	TRBJ1-1	TRBV11-1
TGTGCCAGCAGCCGGGACAGGGAGAAAGCTTTCTTT	CASSRDREKAFF	once	TRBD1	TRBJ1-1	TRBV2
TGTGCCAGCAGCAGGGACACCACAGATACGCAGTATTTT	CASSRDTTDTQYF	once	-	TRBJ2-3	TRBV7-9
TGTGCCAGCAGCCCCCAGACTAGCCAGGGTAAAGAGACCCAGTACTTC	CASSPQTSQGKETQYF	-	TRBD2	TRBJ2-5	TRBV9
TGTGCCACCAGCAGAGTCACTTCTATTAGCACAGATACGCAGTATTTT	CATSRVTSISTDTQYF	-	-	TRBJ2-3	TRBV15
TGTGCCAGCGACGGAGGCTCCTACAATGAGCAGTTCTTC	CASDGGSYNEQFF	-	-	TRBJ2-1	TRBV2
TGTGCCAGCATCGGGTTTAATACCCCCGGCCCGTATGGCTACACCTTC	CASIGFNTPGPYGYTF	-	-	TRBJ1-2	TRBV27
TGTGCCATCAGGCCCCACCTACTAGCGGGGGGGCCTAATGAGCAGTTCTTC	CAIRPHLLAGGPNEQFF	-	TRBD2	TRBJ2-1	TRBV10-3
TGTGCCAGCAGCGGGGGGCTGGGGCTGGGCAATGAGCAGTTCTTC	CASSGGLGLGNEQFF	-	-	TRBJ2-1	TRBV9
TGTGCCAGCAATTCCTACGACACTGAAGCTTTCTTT	CASNSYDTEAFF	-	-	TRBJ1-1	TRBV2
TGTGCCAGCAGTGCCGCGGGGGGGCGCTATATGAATGAGCAGTTCTTC	CASSAAGGRYMNEQFF	-	TRBD2	TRBJ2-1	TRBV6-1